A selection of T cell receptor beta chains follows, all from one sample in a study of blood T cell repertoires in COVID-19. Clones were read by immunoSEQ multiplex PCR, and TCRdb kept only the in-frame ones, dropping some. The sample lists about 240,000 clones, over 80% seen once, with 5.5% in the top ten. Material: peripheral blood. These receptors came from a human donor in a cohort sampled during active COVID-19. The CDR3 runs from the conserved cysteine through the conserved F or W. Some rows mark clone size as missing; the rest say once, few, many or name a class of expanded clone.

TRBJ1-5,-,TRBV7-2,CASSLQQVDDQPQHF
TRBJ1-5,once,TRBV18,CASSFTKGQLNQPQHF
TRBJ1-1,-,TRBV6-5,CASRGRQGFDEAFF
TRBJ2-7,few,TRBV6-5,CASSRTVIYEQYF
TRBJ1-5,-,TRBV5-5,CASSLSVAGGGQPQHF
TRBJ1-1,-,TRBV7-6,CASSLDQGTEAFF
TRBJ2-7,-,TRBV30,CAFAPGTGIYEQYF
TRBJ1-2,-,TRBV25-1,CASSEGTANYGYTF
TRBJ2-7,few,TRBV18,CASSSPRERYEQYF
TRBJ2-3,-,TRBV25-1,CASSDGRRAADTQYF
TRBJ2-7,-,TRBV5-1,CASSLTGDEQYF
TRBJ1-2,-,TRBV5-1,CASSLDGQGYGYTF
TRBJ2-5,-,TRBV28,CASSEAGQGRETQYF
TRBJ2-5,once,TRBV27,CASTSGGTRETQYF
TRBJ2-7,-,TRBV13,CASSLALSYEQYF
TRBJ2-7,-,TRBV18,CASSPPGAGEQYF
TRBJ1-3,-,TRBV6-5,CASSNTPRAGNTIYF
TRBJ2-1,-,TRBV29-1,CSVRLSGRGGSNEQFF
TRBJ2-7,-,TRBV7-9,CASTRGQGKQYF
TRBJ1-4,-,TRBV7-2,CASSRTGTTNEKLFF
TRBJ1-4,-,TRBV6-4,CASTWTGLELFF
TRBJ1-2,-,TRBV28,CASSLSGFDDYGYTF
TRBJ2-1,-,TRBV2,CASELAIYNEQFF
TRBJ1-5,-,TRBV4-1,CASSHDVGNQPQHF
TRBJ2-1,-,TRBV7-9,CASSLRSGGAGNEQFF
TRBJ2-1,-,TRBV5-1,CASSFGINNEQFF
TRBJ2-1,-,TRBV3-1/TRBV3-2,CASSQDDNWALLDEQFF
TRBJ2-2,-,TRBV9,CASSRLAGGPGGELFF
TRBJ1-2,once,TRBV11-1,CASSHGQGNGYTF
TRBJ2-1,-,TRBV5-4,CASSLVRLAGYNEQFF
TRBJ2-7,-,TRBV6-5,CASSYGSSGTYEQYF
TRBJ1-4,once,TRBV5-1,CASSLEVANEKLFF
TRBJ1-2,once,TRBV9,CASSRDYGYTF
TRBJ2-3,-,TRBV5-1,CASSLSPTRRGDTQYF
TRBJ1-1,-,TRBV3-1/TRBV3-2,CASSQRGEGPKAFF
TRBJ1-6,-,TRBV3-1/TRBV3-2,CASSQRGYNSPLHF
TRBJ2-1,-,TRBV7-3,CASSTQTGTGGNNEQFF
TRBJ2-7,-,TRBV5-1,CASSLDRGTSYEQYF
TRBJ2-1,-,TRBV5-4,CASRQGSYEQFF
TRBJ2-7,-,TRBV7-9,CASSFRQGAGYEQYF
TRBJ1-1,-,TRBV5-1,CASSPSDILNTEAFF